This TCR beta chain was found in a study of identifying expanded T cells in peripheral blood. Whole-study findings and limits: Approximately two-week clone count variance significantly increased as total template count grew. Approximately 1.2 clones differed between technical replicates, versus around 15 and 18 over time.

Collection occurred without any documented infections or immune events in donors. J was trimmed by 1 base and V by 6 bases; bases with no gene match: 5. The CDR3 spans 14 residues. Per germline, CDR1 ENHRY and CDR2 SYGVKD. This clone occurred once. Its antigen is currently unknown. Only in-frame clones appear in the TCRdb table, and some are missing; sequencing was by immunoSEQ multiplex PCR. The sample holds roughly 92,000 clones, 88% seen once. V and J are TRBV10-3 and TRBJ1-1; 7 positions match TRBD1. The receptor was isolated from a person aged 18 to 75 in good health. Specimen: blood. The CDR3 region is CAIRGGSGNTEAFF. The CDR3 coding sequence is TGTGCCATCAGAGGGGGCTCAGGGAACACTGAAGCTTTCTTT.